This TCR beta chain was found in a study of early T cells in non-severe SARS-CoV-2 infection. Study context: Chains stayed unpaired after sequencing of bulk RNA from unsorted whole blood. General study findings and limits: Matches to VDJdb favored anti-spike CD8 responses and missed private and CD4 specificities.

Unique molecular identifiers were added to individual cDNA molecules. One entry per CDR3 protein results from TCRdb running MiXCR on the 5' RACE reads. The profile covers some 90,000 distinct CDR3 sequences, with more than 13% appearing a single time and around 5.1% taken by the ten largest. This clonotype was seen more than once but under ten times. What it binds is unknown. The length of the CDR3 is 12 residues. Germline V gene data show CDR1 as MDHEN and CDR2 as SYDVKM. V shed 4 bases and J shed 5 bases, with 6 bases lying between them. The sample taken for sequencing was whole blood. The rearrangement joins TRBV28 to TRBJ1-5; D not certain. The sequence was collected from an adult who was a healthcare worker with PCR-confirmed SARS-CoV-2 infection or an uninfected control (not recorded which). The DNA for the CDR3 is TGTGCCAGCAGTTCCTTAGATCAGCCCCAGCATTTT. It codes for CASSSLDQPQHF.